Each of the 26 T cell receptor beta chains below was sequenced from the same sample in a study of regulatory T cells in long-lasting Graves disease. With iRepertoire HTBI primers and Arm-PCR of CDR3 regions, TCR beta libraries were built. Each CDR3 protein is one row after TCRdb ran MiXCR on the multiplex PCR reads. Of roughly 350,000 distinct CDR3 sequences listed, around 15% are singletons. The sample's time point: newly diagnosed GD, antithyroid drugs for less than 3 months. Isolated PBMC RNA provided the starting material for the TCR library. This same sample was also part of a study on T cells in Graves' hyperthyroidism and ophthalmopathy.

The sequencing here drew on peripheral blood mononuclear cells (PBMCs), taken at new diagnosis, from a patient treated with antithyroid drugs. Receptors were obtained from a woman between 18 and 29 years old with Graves disease.

The chain uses TRBV20-1 and TRBJ2-5; no definite D call. The CDR3 runs to 13 residues. The V end was cut by 1 base, the J end by 2 bases, with 8 bases between. Germline CDR1 and CDR2: DFQATT and SNEGSKA (reference sequence). The CDR3 DNA is TGCAGTGCTAGAGGTGGGATGCAAGAGACCCAGTACTTC. Protein product: CSARGGMQETQYF.

About this clonotype: Sequence at one end of the junction differs from germline and may be a read error. This rearrangement joins TRBV7-9 to TRBJ1-3; possible D gene TRBD1, 5 bases. Germline V gene lookup returns CDR1 SEHNR and CDR2 FQNEAQ (reference sequence). The CDR3 runs to 12 residues. The chain's CDR3 is CASSSQGTTIYF. As DNA, the CDR3 is TGTGCCAGCAGCTCTCAGGGAACCACCATATATTTT.

This clonotype was picked up a small number of times. The rearrangement uses TRBV19 and TRBJ2-1; D gene uncertain. Germline CDR1 and CDR2: LNHDA and SQIVND (reference sequence). The CDR3 is 15 amino acids. Deletions cut 1 base from V and 3 bases from J, with 10 bases between. The CDR3 bases are TGTGCCAGTAGTATAGCTAACCCCCTCTACAATGAGCAGTTCTTC. This translates into CASSIANPLYNEQFF.

This clonotype was found many times. The V call is TRBV20-1, the J call TRBJ2-1; TRBD1 aligns across 7 bases. The V segment lost 6 bases and the J segment 3 bases; nucleotides outside the gene matches: 5. CDR3 length equals 13 residues. The germline V gene has CDR1 DFQATT and CDR2 SNEGSKA (reference sequence). CDR3 coding DNA: TGCAGTGCGAAGGGACAGAACTACAATGAGCAGTTCTTC. Translated: CSAKGQNYNEQFF.

This clonotype was observed at least ten times. The chain combines TRBV6-1 with TRBJ1-1, with 9 bases fitting TRBD1. Looked up from germline, CDR1 is MNHNS and CDR2 is SASEGT. The CDR3 contains 15 residues. The V gene end was trimmed by 10 bases and the J gene end by 1 base; junction bases not matched to a gene: 10. CDR3 nucleotides: TGTGCCACCCCCGGACAGGGGAGGTGGAACACTGAAGCTTTCTTT. Its translation: CATPGQGRWNTEAFF.

This clonotype has at least ten counts. V and J are TRBV5-1 and TRBJ2-7, with TRBD2 matching 12 bases. Germline V CDR1 and CDR2: SGHRS, YFSETQ. The CDR3 loop spans 15 amino acids. Unmatched junction bases numbered 1, after V lost 0 bases and J lost 3 bases. Here the CDR3 reads CASSLGTSGDYEQYF. In DNA form, the CDR3 reads TGCGCCAGCAGCTTGGGGACTAGCGGGGACTACGAGCAGTACTTC.

Worth noting for this clonotype: With a much larger clone just one base away, this may be a read error. The genes are TRBV5-1 and TRBJ2-7, with D possibly matching TRBD1 (6 bases). CDR1 SGHRS and CDR2 YFSETQ come from the germline V gene. The CDR3 runs 14 residues. CDR3 in amino acids: CASSGDTASHEQYF. Here the CDR3 DNA reads TGCGCCAGCAGCGGGGACACTGCCTCCCACGAGCAGTACTTC.

This clonotype was detected ten times or more. This chain connects TRBV20-1 to TRBJ2-2; a possible D gene is TRBD2 (5 bases). This CDR3 comprises 13 residues. Germline V gene lookup returns CDR1 DFQATT and CDR2 SNEGSKA (reference sequence). V was clipped by 3 bases and J by 4 bases, with 9 bases between them. CDR3 sequence: CSASKRSTGELFF. DNA of the CDR3: TGCAGTGCTAGCAAGCGGAGCACCGGGGAGCTGTTTTTT.

This clonotype occurred many times. This sequence joins TRBV12-3 or TRBV12-4 and TRBJ1-1; D unresolved. V lost 0 bases and J 5 bases, leaving 7 bases between the germline ends. This CDR3 is 13 amino acids long. The CDR3 spells CASSLAEETEAFF. CDR3 bases: TGTGCCAGCAGTTTAGCTGAGGAAACTGAAGCTTTCTTT.

This clonotype was seen only a few times. The J gene is TRBJ2-2, the V gene TRBV19, with D possibly called TRBD1 or TRBD2 (5 bases each). Trimming left V 6 bases short and J 5 bases short, with 22 bases between. The germline V gene encodes CDR1 LNHDA and CDR2 SQIVND (reference sequence). This CDR3 contains 17 residues. CDR3 nucleotides: TGTGCCAGTAGCCGGGACCTCATCCCTTCCTCTACCGGGGAGCTGTTTTTT. It translates to CASSRDLIPSSTGELFF.

In this sample, this clonotype turned up many times. This rearrangement joins TRBV7-2 to TRBJ1-5; 8 bases are a match to TRBD1. V shed 1 base, J shed 9 bases, and the junction held 5 bases outside the gene matches. Looked up from germline, CDR1 is SGHTA and CDR2 is FQGNSA. The CDR3 covers 14 residues. The CDR3 coding sequence is TGTGCCAGCAGCTTAGGGCAGGGGGCGTGGCCCCAGCATTTT. Translated, it gives CASSLGQGAWPQHF.

This clonotype was observed many times. The chain uses TRBV6-1 and TRBJ1-5; 8 bases line up with TRBD1. The J segment lost 7 bases and the V segment lost 6 bases, leaving 2 bases of the junction unmatched. Germline V gene data show CDR1 as MNHNS and CDR2 as SASEGT. This CDR3 comprises 12 residues. The CDR3 nucleotides are TGTGCCAGCAGGACAGGGGCGCAGCCCCAGCATTTT. Translating gives CASRTGAQPQHF.

In regard to this clonotype: The germline gene is not matched at one end of the junction; a read error may be the cause. The V call is TRBV7-9, the J call TRBJ2-1; 14 bases align to TRBD2. Germline lookup yields CDR1 SEHNR and CDR2 FQNEAQ (reference sequence). The CDR3 is made up of 18 amino acids. CDR3 DNA sequence: TGTGCCAGCAGCTTAGAGGGACTAGCGGGAGTCTCCTTCAATGAGCAGTTCTTC. As protein: CASSLEGLAGVSFNEQFF. The full variable domain, completed using reference TRBV7-9 and TRBJ2-1, is DTGVSQNPRHKITKRGQNVTFRCDPISEHNRLYWYRQTLGQGPEFLTYFQNEAQLEKSRLLSDRFSAERPKGSFSTLEIQRTEQGDSAMYLCASSLEGLAGVSFNEQFFGPGTRLTVL.

This clonotype was picked up many times. V usage is TRBV5-1 and J usage is TRBJ1-1, with D perhaps TRBD1 (5 bases). The CDR3 covers 13 residues. V lost 2 bases to trimming and J lost 8 bases, with 13 bases between them. Germline CDR1 SGHRS, CDR2 YFSETQ. Written as DNA, the CDR3 is TGCGCCAGCAGCTTTGGTGGGGGAGGCGAAGCTTTCTTT. This translates into CASSFGGGGEAFF.

The V gene is TRBV11-2, the J gene TRBJ2-4; 12 positions match TRBD1. The V gene end was trimmed by 8 bases and the J gene end by 3 bases; junction bases not matched to a gene: 8. Germline loops: CDR1 SGHAT, CDR2 FQNNGV. The CDR3 has 16 amino acids. The CDR3 here is CASVLRDRGRKNIQYF. CDR3 DNA sequence: TGTGCCAGCGTCCTTCGGGACAGGGGGCGCAAAAACATTCAGTACTTC.

The chain couples TRBV19 to TRBJ2-7; 8 bases align to TRBD1. Unmatched junction bases numbered 11, after V lost 4 bases and J lost 3 bases. This CDR3 spans 16 amino acids. Germline CDR1 reads LNHDA; CDR2 reads SQIVND (reference sequence). CDR3 in DNA: TGTGCCAGTAGTAGAGCAGGGGGCTACCAACTCTACGAGCAGTACTTC. Translation: CASSRAGGYQLYEQYF.

This clonotype was recorded many times. The chain combines TRBV28 with TRBJ1-2; weak D call: TRBD1 (5 bases). The V end was cut by 3 bases, the J end by 0 bases, with 14 bases between. The germline V gene encodes CDR1 MDHEN and CDR2 SYDVKM. The CDR3 is 16 residues long. CDR3 sequence (DNA): TGTGCCAGCAGTTTCCCTGCGCCGGGGGCTAACTATGGCTACACCTTC. Amino acids: CASSFPAPGANYGYTF.

This clonotype has just a few counts. The rearrangement links TRBV20-1 to TRBJ2-3, with 10 bases lining up with TRBD2. The germline gives CDR1 DFQATT, CDR2 SNEGSKA (reference sequence). After removal of 8 bases from V and 1 base from J, the junction contained 9 bases not matched to a gene. The length of the CDR3 is 15 residues. The DNA for the CDR3 is TGCAGTACTACTCGTCTAGCGGGGGGCACAGATACGCAGTATTTT. Its translation is CSTTRLAGGTDTQYF.

For this clonotype: A much larger clone differs by one base, so this may be a read error. The chain is built from TRBV2 and TRBJ1-1, with 7 nucleotides matching TRBD1. This CDR3 is 12 amino acids long. Germline trimming cut 4 bases from V and 8 bases from J; bases unmatched to any gene: 4. CDR1 and CDR2 from the germline V gene are SNHLY and FYNNEI. CDR3 amino acids: CASSGRGQEAFF. For the CDR3, the DNA is TGTGCCAGCAGTGGAAGGGGACAGGAAGCTTTCTTT.

The genes are TRBV20-1 and TRBJ1-5; the match to TRBD1 covers 8 bases. The J segment lost 4 bases and the V segment lost 5 bases, leaving 7 bases of the junction unmatched. This CDR3 has 14 amino acids. Per the germline V gene, CDR1 is DFQATT and CDR2 is SNEGSKA (reference sequence). The CDR3 here is CSAPTTGGNQPQHF. The CDR3 nucleotides read TGCAGTGCTCCAACAACAGGGGGGAATCAGCCCCAGCATTTT.

The chain employs TRBV20-1 and TRBJ2-2; 8 bases are a match to TRBD1. Trimming removed 4 bases from V and 1 base from J; junction bases left unmatched: 2. This CDR3 is 14 amino acids long. Germline CDR1 reads DFQATT; CDR2 reads SNEGSKA (reference sequence). CDR3 amino acids: CSAKQGENTGELFF. For the CDR3, the DNA is TGCAGTGCTAAACAGGGGGAGAACACCGGGGAGCTGTTTTTT.

At least ten counts were recorded for this clonotype. The V and J genes are TRBV3-1 and TRBJ2-1; the D gene is possibly TRBD2 (5 bases). Germline CDR1 is LGHDT and CDR2 is YNNKEL (reference sequence). This CDR3 spans 14 amino acids. Trimming took 1 base from V and 6 from J, leaving 10 bases between them. CDR3 sequence (DNA): TGTGCCAGCAGCCAAGGCGCGCGGGTCAATGAGCAGTTCTTC. Its translation: CASSQGARVNEQFF.

This clonotype was counted a few times. The chain joins TRBV19 to TRBJ2-7; D may be TRBD2 (5 bases). The CDR3 length is 17 residues. Germline V lookup: CDR1 LNHDA, CDR2 SQIVND (reference sequence). V lost 2 bases to trimming and J lost 2 bases, with 19 bases between them. CDR3 sequence reads: CASSITRSGRLAYEQYF. For the CDR3, the DNA is TGTGCCAGTAGTATAACTCGCAGCGGACGATTAGCCTACGAGCAGTACTTC. Based on the CDR3 plus reference TRBV19 and TRBJ2-7, the full variable domain is DGGITQSPKYLFRKEGQNVTLSCEQNLNHDAMYWYRQDPGQGLRLIYYSQIVNDFQKGDIAEGYSVSREKKESFPLTVTSAQKNPTAFYLCASSITRSGRLAYEQYFGPGTRLTVT.

The rearrangement links TRBV19 to TRBJ2-1, with TRBD1 identical over 8 bases. CDR1 is LNHDA, CDR2 SQIVND, per germline (reference sequence). V lost 6 bases to trimming and J lost 0 bases; unmatched junction nucleotides: 4. The CDR3 length is 15 residues. The CDR3, as DNA: TGTGCCAGTAGGAAAGACAGGGGCTCCTACAATGAGCAGTTCTTC. Protein sequence: CASRKDRGSYNEQFF.

In regard to this clonotype: This sequence may be a read error, since a much larger clone differs from it by one base. V gene TRBV7-9 combines with J gene TRBJ1-5; D is uncertain. CDR1 is SEHNR and CDR2 is FQNEAQ in the germline V gene (reference sequence). This CDR3 region has 18 residues. CDR3 region: CARSLEHRALDTSQPQHF. CDR3 nucleotide sequence: TGTGCCAGGAGCTTAGAACACCGGGCCTTAGATACGAGTCAGCCCCAGCATTTT.

This clonotype turned up a few times. J is TRBJ2-3 and V is TRBV9, with D perhaps being TRBD1 or TRBD2 (5 bases each). CDR1 is SGDLS and CDR2 is YYNGEE in the germline V gene. V dropped 3 bases and J dropped 4 bases, with 18 bases sitting between them. This CDR3 has 16 residues. The CDR3, as DNA: TGTGCCAGCAGCGGCGTCGGGGACGGGTGGGCAGATACGCAGTATTTT. Translating it yields CASSGVGDGWADTQYF.